The subject of this entry is one TCR beta chain. Its antigen has not been determined. No per-base quality is available; no much larger clone lies one base away. The data were taken from a study of cytotoxic CD8 clonotypes in ibrutinib-treated CLL (dated by TCRdb to the early 2020s). A note on the overall study: The cohort had about a dozen relapsed/refractory and under 16 treatment-naive patients; around 17 were IGHV unmutated. Responses were partial in approximately 24 patients and complete in 2; after median around 65 months follow-up, approximately 15 stayed in remission and approximately 12 progressed. Response samples were taken after a median of roughly 12 months on treatment, ranging from 6 to 36 months. On average, each sample had approximately 260,000 productive templates and almost 95,000 productive rearrangements. Of the approximately 86 participants in the trial, 25 to 30 had longitudinal samples available. Cryopreserved peripheral blood mononuclear cells were collected at three points: before therapy, at response, and at either sustained remission or disease progression. Findings and caveats that apply to the study as a whole: Sustained-remission and progressing patients did not have matched sampling times, and lymph node repertoires were not examined. At baseline, clonality was higher than in age-matched healthy donors and showed a strong correlation with circulating CD8+ T-cell counts. Clonality increased at ibrutinib response, stayed stable in sustained remission, and fell back toward baseline at progression. Public clonotypes were rare and either shrank or stayed stable during treatment, and the rise in clonality at ibrutinib response reflected expansion of private clonotypes.

For TCR beta library preparation, approximately 1.8 micrograms of genomic DNA was extracted from cryopreserved PBMCs. High-throughput TCR beta sequencing was performed on longitudinal blood samples from CLL patients receiving ibrutinib monotherapy. Patients were enrolled in a phase 2 open-label single-center ibrutinib monotherapy trial. A MiSeq instrument was used for deep resolution sequencing, which targeted depths ranging from 1 in 1 million up to 1 in 200,000 T cells, with coverage averaging 10x for each clonotype. The immunoSEQ hsTCRB Kit was used to generate the TCR beta libraries. Processing in the source paper ran as follows. ImmunoSEQ Data Assistant and ImmunoSEQ Analyzer were used for data analysis, and V, D and J genes were assigned according to IMGT definitions. Clonality, which ranges from 0 to 1, was calculated as one minus the normalized Shannon entropy of productive rearrangement frequencies. Public clonotype analysis was restricted to overrepresented clonotypes comprising at least 0.05% of each patient's repertoire. Some 14 age-matched healthy donor repertoires from immuneACCESS served as clonality controls. The clones in this table, taken by TCRdb from immuneACCESS, are in-frame only. Not every clone is retained; where verified, under half of the shortfall comes from an unresolved V gene, and the cause of the rest is unknown. D and trimming come from the DNA, and the V and J calls and clone size come from that table. This sample comprises about 84,000 clones, around 83% of them detected only once. Together, the top ten hold more than 5% of the sample.

Relative to germline, V is 4 bases shorter and J is 2 bases shorter, with 10 bases between their ends. The CDR3 holds 14 amino acids from the cysteine to the phenylalanine. Just CDR3 DNA is preserved here, 42 bases in frame from base 1. In the germline V gene, CDR1 corresponds to ENHRY and CDR2 to SYGVKD. The specimen was PBMCs, collected before ibrutinib treatment. The chain is made from TRBV10-3 and TRBJ2-3; tentative D gene TRBD1, with 5 bases matching. This TCR was sampled from a human donor with chronic lymphocytic leukemia. The DNA reads as follows: TGTGCCATCAGTGCCGGACAAGACACAGATACGCAGTATTTT. This translates into CAISAGQDTDTQYF.